This TCR beta chain was documented in a study of T cells after yellow fever vaccination. Study background: Fractions with few cells were prepared using SMART-Seq v4 Ultra Low Input.

Germline values: CDR1 LGHNA, CDR2 YNFKEQ. This CDR3 region has 16 residues. V lost 1 base to trimming and J lost 1 base, with 11 bases between them. A process of 5'RACE template switching, which added a universal primer site and UMIs, was used to make TCR cDNA. TCRdb analysed the 5' RACE reads with MiXCR anew, one entry per CDR3 protein. The sample lists about 550,000 distinct CDR3 sequences, around 21% occurring once. Of note for this clonotype: Its antigen is not known.

Study-wide results and caveats: Sorted repertoires could include abundant contaminating clonotypes from bulk cells. Most primary-vaccination clones reappeared after the booster (96% CD4, around 88% CD8).

The chain is built from TRBV4-2 and TRBJ2-1; D is uncertain. This specimen consisted of PBMCs, obtained 15 days after the yellow fever booster vaccination. The sequence was collected from a man aged 25 to 45 who received the YFV17D yellow fever vaccine. CDR3 region: CASSQGTGDSYNEQFF. CDR3 DNA: TGTGCCAGCAGCCAAGGGACCGGCGATTCCTACAATGAGCAGTTCTTC.